Detailed here is one T cell receptor (beta chain). These data originate in a study of shared clonotypes between healthy human individuals. The protocol was immunoSEQ multiplex PCR, while the TCRdb copy is restricted to in-frame clones and leaves out a portion. The sample carries fewer than 700,000 clones, 85% to 95% recorded once. Selected positively for CCR7 and CD45RO-negative, naive CD8 cells excluded terminally differentiated effector memory CD45RA+ cells. The CDR3 has 16 amino acids. The ends lost 5 bases at V and 11 bases at J; junction bases unmatched: 12. Germline V gene lookup returns CDR1 SEHNR and CDR2 FQNEAQ (reference sequence).

This chain connects TRBV7-9 to TRBJ2-1; 13 bases line up with TRBD2. This receptor was identified in a woman younger than 45 in good health. Sequencing used naive CD8+ T cells sorted from blood. In DNA form, the CDR3 reads TGTGCCAGCAGCCAAGCGTTAGGACTAGCGGGAGTAAAGCAGTTCTTC. Translation: CASSQALGLAGVKQFF.